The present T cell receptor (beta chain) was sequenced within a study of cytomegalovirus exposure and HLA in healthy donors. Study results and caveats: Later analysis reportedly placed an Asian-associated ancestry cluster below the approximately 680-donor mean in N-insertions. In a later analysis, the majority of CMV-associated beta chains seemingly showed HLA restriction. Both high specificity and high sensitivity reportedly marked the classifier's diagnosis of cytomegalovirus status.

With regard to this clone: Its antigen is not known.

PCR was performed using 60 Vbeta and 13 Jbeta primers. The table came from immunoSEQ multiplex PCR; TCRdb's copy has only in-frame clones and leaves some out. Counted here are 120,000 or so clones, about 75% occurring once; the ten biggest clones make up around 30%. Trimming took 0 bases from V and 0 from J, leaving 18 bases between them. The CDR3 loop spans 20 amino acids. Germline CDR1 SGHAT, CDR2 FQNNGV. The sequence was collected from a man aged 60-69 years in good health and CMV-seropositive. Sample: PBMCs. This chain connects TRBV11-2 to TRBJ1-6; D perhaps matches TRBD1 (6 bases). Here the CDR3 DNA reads TGTGCCAGCAGCTTAGATGGGCCCGGGGGGGGGCTCTCCTATAATTCACCCCTCCACTTT. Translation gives CASSLDGPGGGLSYNSPLHF.